A single sample is the source of the 14 T cell receptor beta chains below, sequenced in a study of blood T cell repertoires in COVID-19. Assay: immunoSEQ multiplex PCR; the TCRdb copy retains only in-frame clones and omits some. The repertoire holds 100,000 to 150,000 clones, with around 76% as singletons. The sample comprised peripheral blood. The source of these receptors is a man in his sixties with acute or convalescent COVID-19.

V is TRBV5-1 and J is TRBJ1-1, with 8 bases matching TRBD1. Germline assignment: CDR1 SGHRS and CDR2 YFSETQ. The CDR3 has 15 amino acids. Unmatched junction bases numbered 5, after V lost 4 bases and J lost 0 bases. The CDR3 nucleotides are TGCGCCAGCAGCCAAGGACAGGGCTTGAACACTGAAGCTTTCTTT. It specifies CASSQGQGLNTEAFF.

The chain carries TRBV6-1 and TRBJ1-1, with a tentative D call TRBD1 (5 bases). The CDR3 length is 15 residues. The V gene lost 3 bases and the J gene lost 1 base, with 12 bases spanning the gap. The germline V gene encodes CDR1 MNHNS and CDR2 SASEGT. The CDR3 is CASSDVGHSNTEAFF. As DNA, the CDR3 is TGTGCCAGCAGTGACGTGGGGCACTCGAACACTGAAGCTTTCTTT.

The chain recombines TRBV25-1 with TRBJ2-1, with 10 positions matching TRBD2. J lost 7 bases, V lost 3 bases, and 12 bases had no gene match. Germline CDR1 reads MGHDK; CDR2 reads SYGVNS. The CDR3 is made up of 17 amino acids. The CDR3 nucleotides are TGTGCCAGCAGTGACGAGTCGGTAGCGGGGGGCAGGAATGAGCAGTTCTTC. Translating it yields CASSDESVAGGRNEQFF.

The chain joins TRBV24-1 to TRBJ2-3, with TRBD2 identical over 10 bases. CDR3 length: 16 amino acids. V shed 2 bases, J shed 4 bases, and the junction held 5 bases outside the gene matches. Germline loops: CDR1 KGHDR, CDR2 SFDVKD. CDR3 in DNA: TGTGCCACCAGTGATTCGAGCGGGGGGGCCGCAGATACGCAGTATTTT. This translates into CATSDSSGGAADTQYF.

The J gene is TRBJ2-3, the V gene TRBV5-1; TRBD1 agrees at 9 bases. Per germline, CDR1 SGHRS and CDR2 YFSETQ. The CDR3 is 18 residues long. Trimming took 0 bases from V and 1 from J; bases not matched to a gene: 9. The CDR3 reads CASSLGLTGGQGTDTQYF. The CDR3 bases are TGCGCCAGCAGCTTGGGTCTAACAGGGGGCCAGGGCACAGATACGCAGTATTTT.

Here the CDR3 reads CASSSGSGRTDTQYF. As DNA, the CDR3 is TGTGCCAGCAGCTCTGGCAGCGGGAGGACAGATACGCAGTATTTT. The V gene is TRBV11-3, the J gene TRBJ2-3; 9 bases match TRBD2. The germline CDR1 and CDR2 sequences are SGHNT and YENEEA. This CDR3 has 15 amino acids. Unmatched junction bases numbered 5, after V lost 4 bases and J lost 3 bases.

J is TRBJ2-2 and V is TRBV7-9, with a tentative D call TRBD2 (5 bases). CDR3 length equals 14 residues. V lost 8 bases and J 5 bases, leaving 15 bases between the germline ends. The V gene's germline CDR1 is SEHNR and CDR2 FQNEAQ (reference sequence). The CDR3 loop is CASAYRGSTGELFF. For the CDR3, the DNA is TGTGCCAGCGCCTACCGTGGGAGTACCGGGGAGCTGTTTTTT. The full variable domain, with the rest looked up from reference TRBV7-9 and TRBJ2-2, is DTGVSQNPRHKITKRGQNVTFRCDPISEHNRLYWYRQTLGQGPEFLTYFQNEAQLEKSRLLSDRFSAERPKGSFSTLEIQRTEQGDSAMYLCASAYRGSTGELFFGEGSRLTVL.

V is TRBV28 and J is TRBJ1-1, with D tentatively TRBD1 (6 bases). The CDR3 loop spans 12 amino acids. CDR1 is MDHEN, CDR2 SYDVKM, per germline. Trimming stripped 8 bases from V and 8 bases from J, with 15 bases between. The CDR3 here is CASGGGAFEAFF. DNA of the CDR3: TGTGCCAGCGGTGGGGGCGCCTTCGAAGCTTTCTTT. Drawing the rest from reference TRBV28 and TRBJ1-1, the complete variable domain is DVKVTQSSRYLVKRTGEKVFLECVQDMDHENMFWYRQDPGLGLRLIYFSYDVKMKEKGDIPEGYSVSREKKERFSLILESASTNQTSMYLCASGGGAFEAFFGQGTRLTVV.

The table lists this clone with a count of one. The rearrangement uses TRBV6-2 or TRBV6-3 and TRBJ1-5; 8 bases line up with TRBD1. The trim removed 6 bases at V and 5 bases at J, leaving 9 bases unmatched. This CDR3 comprises 15 residues. Germline V CDR1 and CDR2: MNHEY, SVGEGT. CDR3 residues: CASSPGQGVHQPQHF. CDR3 DNA: TGTGCCAGCAGCCCCGGACAGGGCGTCCATCAGCCCCAGCATTTT.

This clone was detected only a few times. J is TRBJ2-7 and V is TRBV11-2, with D maybe TRBD1 (6 bases). Germline CDR1 is SGHAT and CDR2 is FQNNGV. V dropped 1 base and J dropped 2 bases, with 18 bases sitting between them. The CDR3 consists of 17 residues. CDR3 DNA: TGTGCCAGCAGCTTAGCTTCAACAGGGTATATGGCCTACGAGCAGTACTTC. This codes for CASSLASTGYMAYEQYF.

The chain recombines TRBV19 with TRBJ1-5; weak D call: TRBD1 (6 bases). The germline CDR1 and CDR2 sequences are LNHDA and SQIVND (reference sequence). V was clipped by 6 bases and J by 0 bases, with 15 bases between them. This CDR3 is built from 16 residues. The CDR3 reads CASSSPLTGSNQPQHF. CDR3 nucleotides: TGTGCCAGTAGCTCTCCCCTGACAGGTAGCAATCAGCCCCAGCATTTT.

This clone has only one observation. CDR3 bases: TGTGCCAGCAGCTTAGATGGGGGCGGGTTGGAGACCCAGTACTTC. It codes for CASSLDGGGLETQYF. This chain joins TRBV11-3 and TRBJ2-5; D possibly corresponds to TRBD1 (6 bases). The CDR3 runs to 15 residues. Germline assignment: CDR1 SGHNT and CDR2 YENEEA. The V and J ends lost 0 bases and 5 bases respectively, with 13 bases between them.

The gene calls are TRBV7-2 and TRBJ2-1; 10 nucleotides align to TRBD1. The germline V gene encodes CDR1 SGHTA and CDR2 FQGNSA. The V and J ends lost 4 bases and 0 bases, in that order; junction bases with no gene match: 9. This CDR3 is 18 amino acids long. The DNA for the CDR3 is TGTGCCAGCAGCTCCGGGACAGGGGCTGACCGCTCCTACAATGAGCAGTTCTTC. Translating gives CASSSGTGADRSYNEQFF.

Only a few counts were recorded for this clone. The V and J genes are TRBV15 and TRBJ1-5, with TRBD1 as a possible D gene (5 bases). With 4 bases removed from V and 4 bases from J, the gap between germline ends came to 11 bases. From germline, CDR1 is LNHNV and CDR2 YYDKDF (reference sequence). The CDR3 is 14 residues long. The CDR3 region has the DNA TGTGCCACCAGCAAGGGGACTTTAAATCAGCCCCAGCATTTT. This encodes CATSKGTLNQPQHF.